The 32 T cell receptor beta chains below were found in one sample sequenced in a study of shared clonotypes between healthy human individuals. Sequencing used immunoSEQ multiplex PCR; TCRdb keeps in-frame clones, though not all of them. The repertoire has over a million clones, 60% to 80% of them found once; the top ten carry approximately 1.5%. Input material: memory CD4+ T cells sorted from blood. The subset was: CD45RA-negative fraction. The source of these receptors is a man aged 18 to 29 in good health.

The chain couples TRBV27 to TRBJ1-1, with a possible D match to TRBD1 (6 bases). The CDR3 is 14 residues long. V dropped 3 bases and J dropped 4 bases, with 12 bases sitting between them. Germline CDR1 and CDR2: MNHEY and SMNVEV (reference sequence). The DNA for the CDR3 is TGTGCCAGCAGTTTCGAGGGGGGCGGCACTGAAGCTTTCTTT. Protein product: CASSFEGGGTEAFF.

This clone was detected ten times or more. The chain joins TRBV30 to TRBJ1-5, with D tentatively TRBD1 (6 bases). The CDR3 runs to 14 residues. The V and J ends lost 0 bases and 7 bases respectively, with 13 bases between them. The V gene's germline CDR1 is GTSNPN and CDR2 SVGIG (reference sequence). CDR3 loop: CAWSVRQGFQPQHF. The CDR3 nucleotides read TGTGCCTGGAGTGTTCGGCAGGGGTTCCAGCCCCAGCATTTT.

CDR3 sequence: CASSWAAEGYGYTF. DNA of the CDR3: TGTGCCAGCAGCTGGGCCGCCGAGGGCTATGGCTACACCTTC. This chain connects TRBV5-4 to TRBJ1-2, with D unresolved. V lost 3 bases to trimming and J lost 4 bases, with 13 bases between them. There are 14 residues in the CDR3. Germline values: CDR1 SGHNT, CDR2 YYREEE (reference sequence).

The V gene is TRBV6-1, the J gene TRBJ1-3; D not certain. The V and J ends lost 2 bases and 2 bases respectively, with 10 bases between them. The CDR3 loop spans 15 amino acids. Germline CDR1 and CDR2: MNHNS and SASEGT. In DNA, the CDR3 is TGTGCCAGCAGTGAAATTAGGTGGACTGGAAACACCATATATTTT. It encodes CASSEIRWTGNTIYF.

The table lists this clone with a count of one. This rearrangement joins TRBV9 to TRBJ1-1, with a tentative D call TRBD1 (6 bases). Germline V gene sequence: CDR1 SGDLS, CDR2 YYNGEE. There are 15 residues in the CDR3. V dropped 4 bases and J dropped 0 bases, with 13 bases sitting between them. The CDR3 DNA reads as TGTGCCAGCAGCCCCTCGGGACACCTGAACACTGAAGCTTTCTTT. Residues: CASSPSGHLNTEAFF.

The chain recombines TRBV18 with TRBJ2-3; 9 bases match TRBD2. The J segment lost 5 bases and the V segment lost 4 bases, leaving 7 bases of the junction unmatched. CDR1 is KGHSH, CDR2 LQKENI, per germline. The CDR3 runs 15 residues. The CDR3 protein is CASSLREGEKDTQYF. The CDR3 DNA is TGTGCCAGCTCACTGCGGGAGGGCGAAAAAGATACGCAGTATTTT.

This CDR3 is CASSGSSYEQYF. CDR3 coding DNA: TGTGCCAGCAGTGGGTCCTCCTACGAGCAGTACTTC. The V call is TRBV25-1, the J call TRBJ2-5; D is ambiguous. The J call is in doubt because the DNA end fits TRBJ2-7 better. The CDR3 is made up of 12 amino acids. Germline V CDR1 and CDR2: MGHDK, SYGVNS.

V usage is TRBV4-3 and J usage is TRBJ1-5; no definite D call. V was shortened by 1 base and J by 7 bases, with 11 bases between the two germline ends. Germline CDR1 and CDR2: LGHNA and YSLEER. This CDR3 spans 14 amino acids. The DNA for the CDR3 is TGCGCCAGCAGCCAAGGGAATGACAACCAGCCCCAGCATTTT. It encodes CASSQGNDNQPQHF.

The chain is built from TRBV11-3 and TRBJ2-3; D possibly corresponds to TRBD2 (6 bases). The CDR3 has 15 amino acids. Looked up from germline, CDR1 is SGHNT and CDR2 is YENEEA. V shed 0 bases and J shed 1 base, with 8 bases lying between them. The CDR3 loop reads CASSLEGTGTDTQYF. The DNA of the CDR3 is TGTGCCAGCAGCTTAGAGGGGACTGGCACAGATACGCAGTATTTT.

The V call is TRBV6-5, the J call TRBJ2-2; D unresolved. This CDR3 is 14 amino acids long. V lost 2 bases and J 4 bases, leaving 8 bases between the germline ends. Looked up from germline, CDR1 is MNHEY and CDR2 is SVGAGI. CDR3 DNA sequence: TGTGCCAGCAGTTACGCCAGGCTCACCGGGGAGCTGTTTTTT. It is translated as CASSYARLTGELFF.

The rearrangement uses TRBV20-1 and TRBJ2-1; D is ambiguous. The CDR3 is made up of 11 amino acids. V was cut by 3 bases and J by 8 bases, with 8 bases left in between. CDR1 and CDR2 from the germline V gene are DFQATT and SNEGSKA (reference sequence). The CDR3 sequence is CSASPWDEQFF. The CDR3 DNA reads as TGCAGTGCTAGCCCCTGGGATGAGCAGTTCTTC.

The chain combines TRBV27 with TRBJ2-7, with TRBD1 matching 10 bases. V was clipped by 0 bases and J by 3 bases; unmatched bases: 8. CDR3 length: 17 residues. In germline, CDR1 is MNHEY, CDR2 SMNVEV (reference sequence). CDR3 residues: CASSLSYSGTGVYEQYF. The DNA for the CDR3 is TGTGCCAGCAGTTTATCATATTCGGGGACAGGGGTCTACGAGCAGTACTTC.

The CDR3 loop reads CASSTIAGVGYEQYF. In DNA form, the CDR3 reads TGTGCCAGCAGTACAATAGCGGGAGTGGGCTACGAGCAGTACTTC. The chain links TRBV27 to TRBJ2-7; 9 bases are shared with TRBD2. The V segment lost 5 bases and the J segment 3 bases; nucleotides outside the gene matches: 8. Germline CDR1 reads MNHEY; CDR2 reads SMNVEV (reference sequence). The CDR3 sequence is 15 residues long.

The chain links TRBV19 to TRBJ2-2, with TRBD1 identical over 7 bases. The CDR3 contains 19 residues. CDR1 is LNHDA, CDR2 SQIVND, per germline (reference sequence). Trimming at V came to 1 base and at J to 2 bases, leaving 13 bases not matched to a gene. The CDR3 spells CASSIGGVQGVRNTGELFF. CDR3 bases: TGTGCCAGTAGTATAGGAGGTGTCCAGGGGGTACGAAACACCGGGGAGCTGTTTTTT.

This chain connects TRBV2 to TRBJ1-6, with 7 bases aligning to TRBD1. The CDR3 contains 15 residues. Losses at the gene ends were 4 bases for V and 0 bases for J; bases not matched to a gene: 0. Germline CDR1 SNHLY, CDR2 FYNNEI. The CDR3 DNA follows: TGTGCCAGCAGTGGACAGGGCTCCTATAATTCACCCCTCCACTTT. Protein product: CASSGQGSYNSPLHF.

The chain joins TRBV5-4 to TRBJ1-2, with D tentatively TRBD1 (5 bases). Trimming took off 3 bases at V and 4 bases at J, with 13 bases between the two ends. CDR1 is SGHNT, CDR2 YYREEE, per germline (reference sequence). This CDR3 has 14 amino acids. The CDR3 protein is CASSSAPGTYGYTF. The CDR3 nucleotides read TGTGCCAGCAGCTCGGCCCCGGGGACCTATGGCTACACCTTC.

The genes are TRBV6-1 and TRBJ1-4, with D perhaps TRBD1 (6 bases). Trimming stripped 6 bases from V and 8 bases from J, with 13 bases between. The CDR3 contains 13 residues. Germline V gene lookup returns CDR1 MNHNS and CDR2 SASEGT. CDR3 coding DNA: TGTGCCAGCAGCCCAGGGGTGAGGGAAAAACTGTTTTTT. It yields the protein CASSPGVREKLFF.

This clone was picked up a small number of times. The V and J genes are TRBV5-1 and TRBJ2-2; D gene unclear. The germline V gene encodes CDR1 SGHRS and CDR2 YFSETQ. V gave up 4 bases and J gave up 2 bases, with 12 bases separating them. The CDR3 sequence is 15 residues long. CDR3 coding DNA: TGCGCCAGCAGCCCGGACGGGTTCAACACCGGGGAGCTGTTTTTT. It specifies CASSPDGFNTGELFF. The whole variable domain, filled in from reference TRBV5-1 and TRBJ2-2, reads KAGVTQTPRYLIKTRGQQVTLSCSPISGHRSVSWYQQTPGQGLQFLFEYFSETQRNKGNFPGRFSGRQFSNSRSEMNVSTLELGDSALYLCASSPDGFNTGELFFGEGSRLTVL.

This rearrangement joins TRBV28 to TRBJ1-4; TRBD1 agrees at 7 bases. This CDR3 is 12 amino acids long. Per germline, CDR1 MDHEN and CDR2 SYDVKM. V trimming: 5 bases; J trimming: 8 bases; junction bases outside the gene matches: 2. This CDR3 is CASSPRGEKLFF. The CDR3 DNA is TGTGCCAGCAGTCCCAGGGGGGAAAAACTGTTTTTT.

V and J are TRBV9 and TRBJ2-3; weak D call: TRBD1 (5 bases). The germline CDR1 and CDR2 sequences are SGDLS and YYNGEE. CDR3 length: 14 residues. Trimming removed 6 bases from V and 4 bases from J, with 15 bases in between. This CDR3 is CASTRQSLADTQYF. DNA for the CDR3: TGTGCCAGCACCCGACAGAGCCTAGCAGATACGCAGTATTTT.

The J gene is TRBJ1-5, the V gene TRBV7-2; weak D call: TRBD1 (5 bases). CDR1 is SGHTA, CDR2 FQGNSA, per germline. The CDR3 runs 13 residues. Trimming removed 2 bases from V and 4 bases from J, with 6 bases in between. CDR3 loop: CASSLSGNQPQHF. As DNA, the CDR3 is TGTGCCAGCAGCTTATCAGGGAATCAGCCCCAGCATTTT.

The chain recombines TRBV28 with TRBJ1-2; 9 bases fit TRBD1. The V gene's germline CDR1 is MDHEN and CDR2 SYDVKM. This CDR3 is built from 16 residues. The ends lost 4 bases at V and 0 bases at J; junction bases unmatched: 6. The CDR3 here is CASSSTWDRANYGYTF. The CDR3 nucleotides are TGTGCCAGCAGTTCAACTTGGGACAGGGCTAACTATGGCTACACCTTC.

CDR3 residues: CASSLVEGGTEAFF. The CDR3 DNA reads TGTGCCAGCAGCTTAGTGGAGGGTGGCACTGAAGCTTTCTTT. This chain connects TRBV7-6 to TRBJ1-1; D is unresolved. The CDR3 contains 14 residues. The ends were cut back, 1 base at V and 4 bases at J, with 10 bases in the middle. Looked up from germline, CDR1 is SGHVS and CDR2 is FNYEAQ.

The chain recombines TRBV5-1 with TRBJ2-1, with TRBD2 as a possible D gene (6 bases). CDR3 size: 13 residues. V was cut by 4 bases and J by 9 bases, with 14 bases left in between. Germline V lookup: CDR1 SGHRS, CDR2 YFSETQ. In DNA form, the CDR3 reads TGCGCCAGCAGCAGTACTAGCACCGGTGAGCAGTTCTTC. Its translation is CASSSTSTGEQFF.

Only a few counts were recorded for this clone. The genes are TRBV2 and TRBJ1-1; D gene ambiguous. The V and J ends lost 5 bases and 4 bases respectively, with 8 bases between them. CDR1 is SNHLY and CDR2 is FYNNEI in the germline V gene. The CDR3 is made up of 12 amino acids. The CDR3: CASSWESTEAFF. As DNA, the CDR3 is TGTGCCAGCAGTTGGGAGAGCACTGAAGCTTTCTTT.

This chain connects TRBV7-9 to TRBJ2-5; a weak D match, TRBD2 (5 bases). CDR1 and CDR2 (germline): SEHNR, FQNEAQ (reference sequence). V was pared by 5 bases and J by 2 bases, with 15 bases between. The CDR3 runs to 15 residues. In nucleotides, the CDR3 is TGTGCCAGCAGCCCCCTTTTAGGGAGTCAAGAGACCCAGTACTTC. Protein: CASSPLLGSQETQYF.

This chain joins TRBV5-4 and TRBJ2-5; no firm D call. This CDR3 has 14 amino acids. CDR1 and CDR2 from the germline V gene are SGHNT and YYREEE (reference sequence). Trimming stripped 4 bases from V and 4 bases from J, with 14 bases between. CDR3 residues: CASSPGGYRETQYF. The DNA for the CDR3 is TGTGCCAGCAGCCCCGGTGGCTATAGAGAGACCCAGTACTTC.

CDR3 bases: TGCGCCAGCAGCTCGGTGCCTCGCGATGAGCAGTTCTTC. Residues: CASSSVPRDEQFF. The chain employs TRBV5-1 and TRBJ2-1; D gene ambiguous. V was shortened by 3 bases and J by 8 bases, with 12 bases between the two germline ends. This CDR3 comprises 13 residues. Germline CDR1 SGHRS, CDR2 YFSETQ.

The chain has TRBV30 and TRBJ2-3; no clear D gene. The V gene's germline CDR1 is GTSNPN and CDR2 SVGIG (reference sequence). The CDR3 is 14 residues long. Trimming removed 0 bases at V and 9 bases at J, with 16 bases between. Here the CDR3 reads CAWSVQGNRQTQYF. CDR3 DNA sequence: TGTGCCTGGAGTGTACAAGGGAACCGCCAGACGCAGTATTTT.

The CDR3 DNA sequence: TGTGCCAGCAGCCCGAGGGACAGGGGAAGAGCTGGAAACACCATATATTTT. Protein sequence: CASSPRDRGRAGNTIYF. The chain links TRBV7-2 to TRBJ1-3; TRBD1 aligns across 10 bases. CDR3 length: 17 residues. Trimming removed 5 bases from V and 2 bases from J; junction bases left unmatched: 9. Looked up from germline, CDR1 is SGHTA and CDR2 is FQGNSA.

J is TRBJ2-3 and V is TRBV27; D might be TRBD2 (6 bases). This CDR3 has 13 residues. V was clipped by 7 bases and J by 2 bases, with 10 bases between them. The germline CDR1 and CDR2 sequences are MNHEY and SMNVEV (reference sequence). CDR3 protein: CASTGVATDTQYF. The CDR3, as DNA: TGTGCCAGCACGGGGGTTGCCACAGATACGCAGTATTTT.

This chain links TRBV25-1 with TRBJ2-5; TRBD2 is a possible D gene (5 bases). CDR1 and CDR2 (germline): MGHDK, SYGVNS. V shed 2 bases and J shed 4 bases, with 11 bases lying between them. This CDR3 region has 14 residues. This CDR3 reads CASSEQTKLETQYF. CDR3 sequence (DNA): TGTGCCAGCAGTGAACAGACTAAACTAGAGACCCAGTACTTC.